This T cell receptor (beta chain) was identified in a study of blood T cell repertoires in COVID-19. Here immunoSEQ multiplex PCR was the method, and the copy in TCRdb shows in-frame clones only, minus some. Of 73,000 or so clones listed, 75% to 85% were seen once; the top ten hold around 5.6%. V lost 3 bases and J lost 7, with 21 bases in between. From germline, CDR1 is MNHNS and CDR2 SASEGT. There are 17 residues in the CDR3. The sequenced material came from peripheral blood. The rearrangement joins TRBV6-1 to TRBJ1-4; perhaps TRBD1 as D (5 bases). This sequence was found in a woman aged 60 to 75 with acute or convalescent COVID-19. The CDR3 nucleotides are TGTGCCAGCAGTGATTTCATCCAGGGCATCGGACGTGAAAAACTGTTTTTT. Translating gives CASSDFIQGIGREKLFF.